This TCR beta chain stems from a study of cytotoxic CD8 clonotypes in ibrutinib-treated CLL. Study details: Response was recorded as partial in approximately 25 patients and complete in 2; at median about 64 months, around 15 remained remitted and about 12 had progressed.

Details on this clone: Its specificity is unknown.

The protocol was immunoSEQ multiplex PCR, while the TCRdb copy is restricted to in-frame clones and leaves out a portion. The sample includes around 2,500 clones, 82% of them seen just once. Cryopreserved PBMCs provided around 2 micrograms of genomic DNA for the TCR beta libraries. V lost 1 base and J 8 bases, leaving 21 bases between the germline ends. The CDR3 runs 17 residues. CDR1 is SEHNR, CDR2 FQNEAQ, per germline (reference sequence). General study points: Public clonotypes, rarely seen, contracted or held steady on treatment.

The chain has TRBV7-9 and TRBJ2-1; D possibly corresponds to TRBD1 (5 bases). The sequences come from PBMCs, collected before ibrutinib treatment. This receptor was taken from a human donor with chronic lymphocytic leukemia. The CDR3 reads CASSLGAWAGQAHEQFF. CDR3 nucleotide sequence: TGTGCCAGCAGCTTAGGAGCATGGGCAGGGCAGGCCCATGAGCAGTTCTTC. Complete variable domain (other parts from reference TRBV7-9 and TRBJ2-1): DTGVSQNPRHKITKRGQNVTFRCDPISEHNRLYWYRQTLGQGPEFLTYFQNEAQLEKSRLLSDRFSAERPKGSFSTLEIQRTEQGDSAMYLCASSLGAWAGQAHEQFFGPGTRLTVL.